This T cell receptor beta chain was found in a study of T cells in Graves' hyperthyroidism and ophthalmopathy. This clonotype was detected ten times or more. Antigen specificity is unknown. Researchers took RNA transcripts and amplified the TCR beta CDR3 regions from them. HTBI primers were employed in a first-round RT-PCR of the TCR CDR3. One entry per CDR3 protein results from TCRdb running MiXCR on the multiplex PCR reads. Here the sample spans under 650,000 distinct CDR3 sequences, roughly 16% being singletons. Participants, patients aged 18 to 65, had newly diagnosed hyperthyroidism with a duration under 2 months. Uncontrolled infection, other autoimmune disease, pregnancy or lactation barred patients from enrollment. Trimming took off 1 base at V and 1 base at J, with 4 bases between the two ends. Germline V CDR1 and CDR2: LGHDT, YNNKEL (reference sequence). CDR3 length equals 14 residues. The study's findings and limits: Most clonotypes that expanded in the thyroid above 0.001 also showed up in blood.

The sample consisted of blood. The receptor comes from a woman in her twenties or thirties with Graves' hyperthyroidism. The gene calls are TRBV3-1 and TRBJ2-2, with D uncertain. The CDR3 here is CASSQAGNTGELFF. CDR3 DNA sequence: TGTGCCAGCAGCCAAGCGGGGAACACCGGGGAGCTGTTTTTT.